The clone carrying this T cell receptor beta chain has a single count. These data belong to a study of blood T cell repertoires in COVID-19. The germline CDR1 and CDR2 sequences are WNHNN and SYGVQD (reference sequence). V was cut by 8 bases and J by 0 bases, with 7 bases left in between. The CDR3 covers 13 residues. TCRdb's copy holds only in-frame clones and misses some; the assay was immunoSEQ multiplex PCR. Of 390,000 or so clones listed, 80% to 90% are singletons. Sequencing was done on a sample of PBMCs or T cells enriched from blood (not recorded which). This TCR came from a man aged 18 to 29 who had recovered from COVID-19. The chain carries TRBV10-1 and TRBJ2-2; D is perhaps TRBD2 (5 bases). The CDR3 reads CASGGPNTGELFF. For the CDR3, the DNA is TGCGCCAGCGGCGGGCCGAACACCGGGGAGCTGTTTTTT.